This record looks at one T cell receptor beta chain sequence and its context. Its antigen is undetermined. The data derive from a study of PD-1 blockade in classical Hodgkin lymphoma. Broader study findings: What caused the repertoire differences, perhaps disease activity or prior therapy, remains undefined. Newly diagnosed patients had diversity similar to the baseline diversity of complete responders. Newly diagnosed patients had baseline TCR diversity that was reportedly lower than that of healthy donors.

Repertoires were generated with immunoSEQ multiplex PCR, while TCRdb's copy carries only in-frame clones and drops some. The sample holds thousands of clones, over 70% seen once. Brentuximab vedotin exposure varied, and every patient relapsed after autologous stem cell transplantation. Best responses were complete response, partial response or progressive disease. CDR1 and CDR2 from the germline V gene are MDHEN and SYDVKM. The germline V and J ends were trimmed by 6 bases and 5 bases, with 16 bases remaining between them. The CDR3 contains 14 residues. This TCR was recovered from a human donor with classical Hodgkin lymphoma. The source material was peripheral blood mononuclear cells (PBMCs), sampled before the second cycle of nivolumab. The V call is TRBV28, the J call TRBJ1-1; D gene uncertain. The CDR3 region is CASSLFSYSTEAFF. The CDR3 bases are TGTGCCAGCAGCCTATTTAGTTATTCGACTGAAGCTTTCTTT.